Shown below are 5 T cell receptor beta chains from a single sample sequenced in a study of T cells in Graves' hyperthyroidism and ophthalmopathy (dated by TCRdb to about 2019). The library relied on multiplex PCR. The data were produced on an Illumina HiSeq 2000. The TCR beta CDR3 regions were amplified from the RNA transcripts. The TCR CDR3 was subjected to a first round of RT-PCR using the HTBI primer set and the Qiagen OneStep RT-PCR kit. TCRdb passed the public sequencing reads through fastp at Q25 and MiXCR, retaining productive beta sequences. For every CDR3 protein sequence, its rows merge into one entry that carries the most common genes and DNA. This sample comprises hundreds of thousands of distinct CDR3 sequences, 45% of them detected only once. The ten largest make up about 7.2% of the sample. Sequenced input: peripheral blood or thyroid tissue (not recorded which). These receptors all come from an adult man with Graves' disease, either hyperthyroidism or ophthalmopathy (not recorded which).

This clonotype has a handful of counts. This chain uses TRBV2 with TRBJ1-4; D possibly corresponds to TRBD1 (5 bases). This CDR3 has 13 amino acids. Germline CDR1 is SNHLY and CDR2 is FYNNEI. In nucleotides, the CDR3 is TGTGCTTGCCGGGGGTTTGCTAATGAAAAACTGTTTTTT. Its translation is CACRGFANEKLFF.

This clonotype was recorded at least ten times. The CDR3 here is CASSSPTNEKLFF. Here the CDR3 DNA reads TGCGCCAGCAGCTCTCCAACTAATGAAAAACTGTTTTTT. The J gene is TRBJ1-4, the V gene TRBV5-1; no definite D call. The germline CDR1 and CDR2 sequences are SGHRS and YFSETQ. Trimming cost V 3 bases and J 0 bases, with 3 bases left between them. The CDR3 contains 13 residues.

A note on this clonotype: At one of its ends the junction is not consistent with the germline gene, which may arise from a read error. J is TRBJ1-6 and V is TRBV12-3 or TRBV12-4; D is undetermined. The CDR3 totals 14 residues. The CDR3 DNA sequence: TGTGCCAGCAGTTTAGGGTCCTTTAATTCACCCCTCCACTTT. Its translation is CASSLGSFNSPLHF.

This chain links TRBV5-1 with TRBJ2-1; D is uncertain. Germline lookup yields CDR1 SGHRS and CDR2 YFSETQ. The V end lost 1 base, the J end lost 7 bases, and 9 bases lay between the germline ends. This CDR3 has 13 amino acids. The CDR3 loop reads CASSLLQMNEQFF. CDR3 coding DNA: TGCGCCAGCAGCTTGTTACAGATGAATGAGCAGTTCTTC.

The chain couples TRBV2 to TRBJ2-5, with D uncertain. The CDR3 loop spans 11 amino acids. Germline loops: CDR1 SNHLY, CDR2 FYNNEI. V was cut by 4 bases and J by 5 bases, with 5 bases left in between. The CDR3 loop is CASSAPETQYF. The CDR3, as DNA: TGTGCCAGCAGTGCTCCCGAGACCCAGTACTTC.